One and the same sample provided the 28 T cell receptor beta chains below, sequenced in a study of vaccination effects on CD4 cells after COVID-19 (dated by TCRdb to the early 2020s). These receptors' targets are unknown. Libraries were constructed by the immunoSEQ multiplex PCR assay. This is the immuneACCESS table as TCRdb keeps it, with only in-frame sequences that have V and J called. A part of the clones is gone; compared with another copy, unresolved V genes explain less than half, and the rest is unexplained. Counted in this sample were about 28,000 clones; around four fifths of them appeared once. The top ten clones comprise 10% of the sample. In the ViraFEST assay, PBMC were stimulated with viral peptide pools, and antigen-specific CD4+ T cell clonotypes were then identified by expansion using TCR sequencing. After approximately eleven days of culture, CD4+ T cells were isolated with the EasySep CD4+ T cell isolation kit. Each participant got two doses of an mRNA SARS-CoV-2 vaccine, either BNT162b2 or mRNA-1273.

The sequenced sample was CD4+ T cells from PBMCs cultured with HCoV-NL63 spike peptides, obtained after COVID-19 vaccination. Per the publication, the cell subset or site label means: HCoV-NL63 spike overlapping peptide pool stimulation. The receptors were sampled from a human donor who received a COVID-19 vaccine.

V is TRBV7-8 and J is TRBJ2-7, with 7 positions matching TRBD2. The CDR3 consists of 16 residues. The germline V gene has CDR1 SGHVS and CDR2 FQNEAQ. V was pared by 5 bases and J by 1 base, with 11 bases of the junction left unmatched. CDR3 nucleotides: TGTGCCAGCAGCCAAGAGGGACTAATTTCTTCCTACGAGCAGTACTTC. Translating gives CASSQEGLISSYEQYF.

CDR3 nucleotides: TGTGCCAGCTCAGCCGACAGGAGCAATCAGCCCCAGCATTTT. Amino acids: CASSADRSNQPQHF. J is TRBJ1-5 and V is TRBV18, with D perhaps matching TRBD1 (6 bases). Germline V CDR1 and CDR2: KGHSH, LQKENI. V lost 5 bases and J 1 base, leaving 9 bases between the germline ends. The CDR3 extends over 14 amino acids.

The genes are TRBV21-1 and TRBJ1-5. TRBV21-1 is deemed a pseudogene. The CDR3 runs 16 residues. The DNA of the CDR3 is TGTGCCAGCAGCAATCGGGTACTCTCGGGCAATCAGCCCCAGCATTTT. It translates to CASSNRVLSGNQPQHF.

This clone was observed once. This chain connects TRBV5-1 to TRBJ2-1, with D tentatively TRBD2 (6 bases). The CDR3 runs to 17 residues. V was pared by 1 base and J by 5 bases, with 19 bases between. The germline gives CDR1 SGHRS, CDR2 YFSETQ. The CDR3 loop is CASSLRLEGWGDNEQFF. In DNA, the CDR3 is TGCGCCAGCAGCTTGAGGTTGGAGGGTTGGGGAGACAATGAGCAGTTCTTC.

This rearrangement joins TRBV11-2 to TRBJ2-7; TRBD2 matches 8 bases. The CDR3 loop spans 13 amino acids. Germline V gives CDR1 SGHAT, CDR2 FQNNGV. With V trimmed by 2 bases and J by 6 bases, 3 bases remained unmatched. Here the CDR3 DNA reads TGTGCCAGCAGCTTAAGCCTAGCGGGCGAGCAGTACTTC. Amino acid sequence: CASSLSLAGEQYF.

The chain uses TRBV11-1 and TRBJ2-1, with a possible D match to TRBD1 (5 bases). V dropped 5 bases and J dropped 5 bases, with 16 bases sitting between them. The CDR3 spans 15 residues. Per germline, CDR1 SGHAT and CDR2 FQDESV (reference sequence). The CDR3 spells CASSQPLGVNNEQFF. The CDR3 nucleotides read TGTGCCAGCAGCCAGCCTCTAGGGGTTAACAATGAGCAGTTCTTC.

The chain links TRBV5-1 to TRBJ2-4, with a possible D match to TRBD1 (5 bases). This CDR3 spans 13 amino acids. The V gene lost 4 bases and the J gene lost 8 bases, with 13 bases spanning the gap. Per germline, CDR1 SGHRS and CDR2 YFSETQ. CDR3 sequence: CASSMGQADIQYF. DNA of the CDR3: TGCGCCAGCAGCATGGGGCAGGCAGACATTCAGTACTTC.

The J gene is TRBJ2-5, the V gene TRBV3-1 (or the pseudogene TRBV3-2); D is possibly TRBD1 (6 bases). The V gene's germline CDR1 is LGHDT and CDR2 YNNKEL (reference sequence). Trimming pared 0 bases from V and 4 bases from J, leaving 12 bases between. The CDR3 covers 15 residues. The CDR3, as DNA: TGTGCCAGCAGCCAAGAGTCTCTGGGGGCAGAGACCCAGTACTTC. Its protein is CASSQESLGAETQYF.

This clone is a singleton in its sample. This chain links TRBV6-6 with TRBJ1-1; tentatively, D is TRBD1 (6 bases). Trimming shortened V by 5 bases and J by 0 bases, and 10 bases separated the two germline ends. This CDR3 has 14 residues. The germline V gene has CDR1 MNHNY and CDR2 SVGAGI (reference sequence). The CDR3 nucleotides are TGTGCCAGCAGTCACGGACAGATGAACACTGAAGCTTTCTTT. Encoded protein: CASSHGQMNTEAFF.

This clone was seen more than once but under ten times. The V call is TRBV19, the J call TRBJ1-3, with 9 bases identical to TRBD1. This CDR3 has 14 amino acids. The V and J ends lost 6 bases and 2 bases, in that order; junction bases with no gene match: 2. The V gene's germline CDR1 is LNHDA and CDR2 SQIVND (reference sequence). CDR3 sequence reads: CASRQGATGNTIYF. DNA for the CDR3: TGTGCCAGTAGACAGGGGGCAACTGGAAACACCATATATTTT.

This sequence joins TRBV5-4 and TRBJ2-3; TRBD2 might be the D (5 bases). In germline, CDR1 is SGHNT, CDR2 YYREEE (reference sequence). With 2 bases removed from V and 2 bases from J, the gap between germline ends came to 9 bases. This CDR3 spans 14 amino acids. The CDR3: CASSLKGATDTQYF. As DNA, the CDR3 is TGTGCCAGCAGCTTAAAGGGAGCCACAGATACGCAGTATTTT.

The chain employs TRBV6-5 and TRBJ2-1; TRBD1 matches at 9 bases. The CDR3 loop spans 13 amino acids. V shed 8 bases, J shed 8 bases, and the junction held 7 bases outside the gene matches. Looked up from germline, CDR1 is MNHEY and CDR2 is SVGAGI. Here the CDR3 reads CASEKGQGDEQFF. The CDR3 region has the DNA TGTGCCAGCGAGAAGGGACAGGGAGATGAGCAGTTCTTC.

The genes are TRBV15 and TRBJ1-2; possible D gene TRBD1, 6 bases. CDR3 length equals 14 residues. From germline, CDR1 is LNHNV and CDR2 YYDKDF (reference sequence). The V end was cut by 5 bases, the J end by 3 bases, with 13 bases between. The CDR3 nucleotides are TGTGCCACCAGCCTGTGGGGGGCGGACTATGGCTACACCTTC. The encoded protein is CATSLWGADYGYTF.

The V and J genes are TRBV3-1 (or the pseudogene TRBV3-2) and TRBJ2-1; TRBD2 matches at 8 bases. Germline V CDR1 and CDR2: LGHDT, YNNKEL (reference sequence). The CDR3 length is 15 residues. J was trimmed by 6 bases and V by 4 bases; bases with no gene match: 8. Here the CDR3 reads CASSPQGLVINEQFF. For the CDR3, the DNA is TGTGCCAGCAGCCCCCAGGGACTAGTCATCAATGAGCAGTTCTTC.

CDR3 coding DNA: TGTGCCAGCAGCCGAGCCGGAGTCACAGATACGCAGTATTTT. Amino acids: CASSRAGVTDTQYF. This chain connects TRBV11-2 to TRBJ2-3; unclear D gene. Looked up from germline, CDR1 is SGHAT and CDR2 is FQNNGV. The CDR3 contains 14 residues. The V end was cut by 5 bases, the J end by 2 bases, with 11 bases between.

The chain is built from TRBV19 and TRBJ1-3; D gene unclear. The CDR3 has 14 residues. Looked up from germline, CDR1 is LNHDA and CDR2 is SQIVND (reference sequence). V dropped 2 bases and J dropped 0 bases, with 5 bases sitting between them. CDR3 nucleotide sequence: TGTGCCAGTAGTATACTGAACTCTGGAAACACCATATATTTT. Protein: CASSILNSGNTIYF.

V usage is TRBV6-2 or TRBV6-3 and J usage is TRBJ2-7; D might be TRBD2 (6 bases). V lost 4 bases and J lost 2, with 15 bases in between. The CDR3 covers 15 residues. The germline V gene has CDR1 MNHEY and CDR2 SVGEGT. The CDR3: CASSFLASETYEQYF. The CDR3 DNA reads TGTGCCAGCAGTTTCCTGGCTAGCGAAACCTACGAGCAGTACTTC.

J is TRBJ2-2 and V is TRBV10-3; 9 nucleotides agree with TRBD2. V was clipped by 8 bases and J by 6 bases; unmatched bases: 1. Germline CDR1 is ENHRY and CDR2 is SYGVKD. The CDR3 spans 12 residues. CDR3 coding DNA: TGTGCCATCCGCGGGGGGGCCGGGGAGCTGTTTTTT. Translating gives CAIRGGAGELFF.

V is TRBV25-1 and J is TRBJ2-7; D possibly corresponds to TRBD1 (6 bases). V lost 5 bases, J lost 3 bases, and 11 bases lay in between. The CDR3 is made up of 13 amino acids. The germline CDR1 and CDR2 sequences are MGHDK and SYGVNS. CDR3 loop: CASSFGTSYEQYF. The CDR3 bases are TGTGCCAGCAGTTTCGGGACAAGCTACGAGCAGTACTTC.

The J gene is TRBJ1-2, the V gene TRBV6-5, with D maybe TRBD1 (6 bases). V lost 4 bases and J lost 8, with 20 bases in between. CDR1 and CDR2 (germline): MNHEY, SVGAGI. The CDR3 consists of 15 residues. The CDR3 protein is CASSSQGIVGEGYTF. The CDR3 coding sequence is TGTGCCAGCAGTTCACAGGGTATCGTTGGTGAAGGCTACACCTTC.

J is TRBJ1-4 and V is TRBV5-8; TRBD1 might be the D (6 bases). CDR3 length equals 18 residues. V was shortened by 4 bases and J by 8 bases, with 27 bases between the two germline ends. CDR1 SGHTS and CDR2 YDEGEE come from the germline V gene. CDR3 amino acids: CASSMGQSSANSAEKLFF. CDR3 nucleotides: TGTGCCAGCAGCATGGGACAATCATCAGCGAACAGTGCCGAAAAACTGTTTTTT.

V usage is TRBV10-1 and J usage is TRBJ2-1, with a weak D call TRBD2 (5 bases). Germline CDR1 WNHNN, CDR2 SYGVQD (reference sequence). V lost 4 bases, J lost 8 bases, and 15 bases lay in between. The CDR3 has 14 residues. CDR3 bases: TGCGCCAGCAGTGGATGGACTCGCAGCCATGAGCAGTTCTTC. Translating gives CASSGWTRSHEQFF.

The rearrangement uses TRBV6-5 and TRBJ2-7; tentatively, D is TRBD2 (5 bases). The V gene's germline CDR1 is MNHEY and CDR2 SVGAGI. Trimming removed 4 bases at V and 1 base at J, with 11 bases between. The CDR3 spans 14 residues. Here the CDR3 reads CASSLAQRSYEQYF. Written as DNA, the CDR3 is TGTGCCAGCAGTTTAGCGCAAAGGTCCTACGAGCAGTACTTC.

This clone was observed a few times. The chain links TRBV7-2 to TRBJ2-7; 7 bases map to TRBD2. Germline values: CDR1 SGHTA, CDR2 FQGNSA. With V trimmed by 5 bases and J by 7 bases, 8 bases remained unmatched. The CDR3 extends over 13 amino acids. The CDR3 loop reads CASSKGPAGEQYF. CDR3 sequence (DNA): TGTGCCAGCAGCAAAGGGCCAGCGGGGGAGCAGTACTTC.

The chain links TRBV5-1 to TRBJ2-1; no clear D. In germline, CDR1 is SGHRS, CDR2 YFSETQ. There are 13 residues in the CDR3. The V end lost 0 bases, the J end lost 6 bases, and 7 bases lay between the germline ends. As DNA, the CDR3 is TGCGCCAGCAGCTTGGAGAGTGGCAATGAGCAGTTCTTC. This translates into CASSLESGNEQFF.

CDR3 protein: CASSYSDGKREYF. As DNA, the CDR3 is TGTGCCAGCAGTTACTCCGACGGGAAGCGGGAGTACTTC. The chain links TRBV6-2 or TRBV6-3 to TRBJ2-7, with TRBD2 as a possible D gene (6 bases). V was clipped by 0 bases and J by 11 bases, with 14 bases between them. Germline V CDR1 and CDR2: MNHEY, SVGEGT. The CDR3 has 13 residues.

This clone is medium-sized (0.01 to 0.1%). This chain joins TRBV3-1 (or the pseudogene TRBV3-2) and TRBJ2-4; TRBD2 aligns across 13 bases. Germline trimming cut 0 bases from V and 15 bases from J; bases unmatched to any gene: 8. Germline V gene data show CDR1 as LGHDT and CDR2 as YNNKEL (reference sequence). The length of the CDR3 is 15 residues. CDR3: CASSQDAGLAGSPYF. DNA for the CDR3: TGTGCCAGCAGCCAAGATGCGGGACTAGCGGGGAGTCCGTACTTC.

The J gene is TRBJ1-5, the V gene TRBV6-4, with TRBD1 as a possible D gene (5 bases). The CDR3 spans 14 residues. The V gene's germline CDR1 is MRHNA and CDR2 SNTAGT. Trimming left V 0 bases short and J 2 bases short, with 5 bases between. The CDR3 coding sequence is TGTGCCAGCAGTGACTCAGGGGGCAATCAGCCCCAGCATTTT. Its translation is CASSDSGGNQPQHF.